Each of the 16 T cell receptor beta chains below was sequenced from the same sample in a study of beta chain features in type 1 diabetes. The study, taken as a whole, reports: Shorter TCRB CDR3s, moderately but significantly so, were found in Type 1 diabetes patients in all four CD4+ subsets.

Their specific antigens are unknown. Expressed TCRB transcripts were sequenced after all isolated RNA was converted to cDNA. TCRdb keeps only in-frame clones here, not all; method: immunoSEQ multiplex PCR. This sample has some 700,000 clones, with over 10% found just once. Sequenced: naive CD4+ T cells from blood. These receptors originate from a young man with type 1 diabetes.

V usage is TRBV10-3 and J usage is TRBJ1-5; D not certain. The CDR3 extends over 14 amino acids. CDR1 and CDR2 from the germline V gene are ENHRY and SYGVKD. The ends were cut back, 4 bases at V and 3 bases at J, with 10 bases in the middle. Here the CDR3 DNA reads TGTGCCATCAGTGGAGGAGGTTACAATCAGCCCCAGCATTTT. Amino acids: CAISGGGYNQPQHF.

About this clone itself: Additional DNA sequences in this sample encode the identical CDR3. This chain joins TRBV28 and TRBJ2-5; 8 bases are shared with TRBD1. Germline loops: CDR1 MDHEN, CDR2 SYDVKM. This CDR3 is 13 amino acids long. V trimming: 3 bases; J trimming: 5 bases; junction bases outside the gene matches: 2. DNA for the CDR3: TGTGCCAGCAGTTTCAGGGGGCGGGAGACCCAGTACTTC. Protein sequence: CASSFRGRETQYF.

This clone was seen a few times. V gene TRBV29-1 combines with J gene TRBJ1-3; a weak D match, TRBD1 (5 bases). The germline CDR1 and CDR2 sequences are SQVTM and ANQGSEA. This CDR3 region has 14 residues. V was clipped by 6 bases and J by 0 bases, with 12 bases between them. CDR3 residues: CSVAGTISGNTIYF. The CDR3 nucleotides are TGCAGCGTCGCTGGGACCATCTCTGGAAACACCATATATTTT.

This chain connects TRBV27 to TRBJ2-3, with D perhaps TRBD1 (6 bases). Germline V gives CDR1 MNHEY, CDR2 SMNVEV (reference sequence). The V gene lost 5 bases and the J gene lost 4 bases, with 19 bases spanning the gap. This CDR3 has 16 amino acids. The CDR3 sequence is CASSIQGPPAPDTQYF. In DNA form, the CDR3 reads TGTGCCAGCAGTATACAGGGCCCGCCGGCCCCAGATACGCAGTATTTT.

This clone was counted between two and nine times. The CDR3: CASSPGQDNEQFF. CDR3 in DNA: TGCGCCAGCAGCCCCGGACAGGACAATGAGCAGTTCTTC. The chain recombines TRBV5-1 with TRBJ2-1; the match to TRBD1 covers 7 bases. Trimming cost V 4 bases and J 5 bases; bases outside gene matches: 3. CDR3 length equals 13 residues. Germline V gives CDR1 SGHRS, CDR2 YFSETQ.

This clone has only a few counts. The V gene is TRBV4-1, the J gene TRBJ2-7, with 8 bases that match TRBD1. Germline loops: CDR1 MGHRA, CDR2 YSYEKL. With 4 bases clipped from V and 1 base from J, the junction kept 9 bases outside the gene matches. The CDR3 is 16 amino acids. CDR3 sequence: CASSPYPGQESYEQYF. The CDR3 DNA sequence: TGCGCCAGCAGCCCATATCCGGGACAGGAGTCCTACGAGCAGTACTTC.

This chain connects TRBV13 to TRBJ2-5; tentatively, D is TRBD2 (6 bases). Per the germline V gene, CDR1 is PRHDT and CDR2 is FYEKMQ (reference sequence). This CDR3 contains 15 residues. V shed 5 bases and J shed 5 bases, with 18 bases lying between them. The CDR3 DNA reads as TGTGCCAGCAGCCGGCTCTCAGCGGCGGGGGAGACCCAGTACTTC. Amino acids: CASSRLSAAGETQYF.

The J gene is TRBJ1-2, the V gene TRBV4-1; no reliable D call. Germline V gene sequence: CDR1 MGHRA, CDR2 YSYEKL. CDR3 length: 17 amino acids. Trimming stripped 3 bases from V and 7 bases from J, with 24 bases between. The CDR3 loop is CASSQADRPRDGSGYTF. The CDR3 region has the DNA TGCGCCAGCAGCCAGGCCGACCGACCCCGGGATGGAAGTGGCTACACCTTC.

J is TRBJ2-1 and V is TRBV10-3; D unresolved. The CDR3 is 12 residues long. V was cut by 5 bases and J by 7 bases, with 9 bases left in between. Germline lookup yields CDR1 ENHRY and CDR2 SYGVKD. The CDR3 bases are TGTGCCATCAGTTCCCAGGAAAATGAGCAGTTCTTC. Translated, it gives CAISSQENEQFF.

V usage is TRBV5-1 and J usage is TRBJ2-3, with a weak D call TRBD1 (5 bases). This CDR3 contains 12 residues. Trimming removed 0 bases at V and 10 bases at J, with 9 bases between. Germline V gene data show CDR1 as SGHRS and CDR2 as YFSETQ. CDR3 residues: CASSLEGSAQYF. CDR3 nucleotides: TGCGCCAGCAGCTTGGAGGGGTCAGCGCAGTATTTT.

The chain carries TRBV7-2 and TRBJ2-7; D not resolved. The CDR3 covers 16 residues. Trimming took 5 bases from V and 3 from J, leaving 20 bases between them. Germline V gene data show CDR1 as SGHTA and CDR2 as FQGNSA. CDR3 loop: CASSSLLGNPYYEQYF. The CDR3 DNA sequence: TGTGCCAGCAGCAGCCTATTGGGGAACCCCTACTACGAGCAGTACTTC.

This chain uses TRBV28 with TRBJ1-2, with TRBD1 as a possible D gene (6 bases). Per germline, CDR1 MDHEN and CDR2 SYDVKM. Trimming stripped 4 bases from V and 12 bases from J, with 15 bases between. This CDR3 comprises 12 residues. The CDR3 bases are TGTGCCAGCAGTTCCGACAGGCGTGGGGACACCTTC. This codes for CASSSDRRGDTF.

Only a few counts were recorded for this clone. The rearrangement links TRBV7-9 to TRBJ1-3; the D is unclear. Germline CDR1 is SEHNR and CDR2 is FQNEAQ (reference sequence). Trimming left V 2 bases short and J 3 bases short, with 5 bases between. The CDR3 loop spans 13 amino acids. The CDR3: CASSLKGGNTIYF. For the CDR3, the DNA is TGTGCCAGCAGCTTAAAGGGTGGAAACACCATATATTTT. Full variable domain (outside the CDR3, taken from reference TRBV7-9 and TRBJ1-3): DTGVSQNPRHKITKRGQNVTFRCDPISEHNRLYWYRQTLGQGPEFLTYFQNEAQLEKSRLLSDRFSAERPKGSFSTLEIQRTEQGDSAMYLCASSLKGGNTIYFGEGSWLTVV.

The DNA of the CDR3 is TGTGCCAGCAGTTTTGGGGGAAGTCTGGGCTATGGCTACACCTTC. This sequence encodes CASSFGGSLGYGYTF. V gene TRBV27 combines with J gene TRBJ1-2; D possibly corresponds to TRBD1 (5 bases). CDR1 and CDR2 (germline): MNHEY, SMNVEV (reference sequence). The V and J ends lost 3 bases and 4 bases respectively, with 15 bases between them. The CDR3 has 15 amino acids.

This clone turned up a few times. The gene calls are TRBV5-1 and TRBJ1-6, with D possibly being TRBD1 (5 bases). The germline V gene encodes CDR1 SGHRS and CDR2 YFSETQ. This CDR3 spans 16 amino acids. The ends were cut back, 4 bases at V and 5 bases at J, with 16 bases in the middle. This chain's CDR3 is CASSTDHGGNNSPLHF. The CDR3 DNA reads TGCGCCAGCAGCACGGACCACGGGGGGAATAATTCACCCCTCCACTTT.

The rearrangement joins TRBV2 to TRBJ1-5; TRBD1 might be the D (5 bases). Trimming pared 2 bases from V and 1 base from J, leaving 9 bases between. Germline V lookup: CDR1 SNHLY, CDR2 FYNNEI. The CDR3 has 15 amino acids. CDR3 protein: CASSEQGISNQPQHF. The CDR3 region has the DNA TGTGCCAGCAGTGAACAGGGTATAAGCAATCAGCCCCAGCATTTT.